The sequence of this T cell receptor (beta chain) was determined in a study of cytomegalovirus exposure and HLA in healthy donors. This clone was seen only a few times. Separation from the 666-subject first cohort characterized the approximately 120-subject validation cohort, to which the donors belonged. Unmatched junction bases numbered 2, after V lost 6 bases and J lost 5 bases. Germline loops: CDR1 SGHVS, CDR2 FQNEAQ. The CDR3 is 14 residues long. Sequencing was performed with immunoSEQ multiplex PCR; in TCRdb, only in-frame clones are kept and a portion is missing. The repertoire holds approximately 110,000 clones, with 86% as singletons.

The V and J genes are TRBV7-8 and TRBJ1-6, with 9 bases aligning to TRBD1. The sequencing sample was made of PBMCs. The sequence derives from a woman younger than 35 in good health and CMV-seropositive. This CDR3 reads CASRWDRDNSPLHF. The CDR3 coding sequence is TGTGCCAGCAGATGGGACAGGGATAATTCACCCCTCCACTTT.